This T cell receptor beta chain comes out of a study of Graves' ophthalmopathy and Graves' hyperthyroidism. Turning to this clonotype: Lacking the conserved final phenylalanine or tryptophan, this CDR3 likely reflects a read error. It is unclear where the CDR3 begins or ends on the DNA, so no DNA is shown, and the CDR3 is as TCRdb lists it.

Transcripts of RNA were the source for amplifying TCR beta CDR3 regions. In the first round, RT-PCR was carried out with HTBI primers, and a multiplex PCR formed the second round. TCRdb called the multiplex PCR reads again in MiXCR, with one record for every CDR3 protein. This table holds 600,000 to 950,000 distinct CDR3 sequences, 40% found once. Moderately to severely active ophthalmopathy under 3 months, CAS at least 3, NOSPECS at least 4. The authors diagnosed from clinical symptoms, serum thyroxine, TRAb, thyroid ultrasound and orbital computed tomography. PBMCs originated in about 10 ml of fresh peripheral blood. The germline V gene has CDR1 KGHDR and CDR2 SFDVKD. The CDR3 spans 8 amino acids, including both terminal residues.

This clonotype was sampled from an adult man with Graves' ophthalmopathy. The sample was peripheral blood. V is TRBV24-1 and J is TRBJ2-5. The CDR3 region is CATSDRKD.